The 21 T cell receptor beta chains below come from one sample, sequenced in a study of shared clonotypes between healthy human individuals. Some clones are missing from TCRdb's copy, which holds only in-frame ones; the method was immunoSEQ multiplex PCR. The data show fewer than 850,000 clones, 96% seen once. CD45RO negativity and positive selection for CCR7 defined naive CD8 cells, a population that excluded terminally differentiated effector memory CD45RA+ cells. Sequencing input: naive CD8+ T cells sorted from blood. These TCRs come from a man aged 25 to 45 in good health.

This chain connects TRBV30 to TRBJ1-1, with a possible D match to TRBD1 (5 bases). There are 13 residues in the CDR3. Germline V gives CDR1 GTSNPN, CDR2 SVGIG (reference sequence). V was cut by 0 bases and J by 6 bases, with 11 bases left in between. CDR3 coding DNA: TGTGCCTGGAGTGTACTAGTAGGGGCTGAAGCTTTCTTT. Amino acids: CAWSVLVGAEAFF.

The chain carries TRBV15 and TRBJ1-2; 7 nucleotides line up with TRBD1. The length of the CDR3 is 16 residues. Germline CDR1 and CDR2: LNHNV and YYDKDF (reference sequence). Germline trimming cut 4 bases from V and 0 bases from J; bases unmatched to any gene: 8. As DNA, the CDR3 is TGTGCCACCAGCAAGCAGGGACAGAGCTCTAACTATGGCTACACCTTC. Translated: CATSKQGQSSNYGYTF.

The rearrangement uses TRBV9 and TRBJ2-1; 9 nucleotides line up with TRBD2. This CDR3 has 15 residues. Germline trimming cut 3 bases from V and 3 bases from J; bases unmatched to any gene: 4. Germline loops: CDR1 SGDLS, CDR2 YYNGEE. The CDR3 DNA reads as TGTGCCAGCAGCGCCACTAGCGGGCTCTACAATGAGCAGTTCTTC. Amino acid sequence: CASSATSGLYNEQFF. The variable domain in full, completed from reference TRBV9 and TRBJ2-1, reads DSGVTQTPKHLITATGQRVTLRCSPRSGDLSVYWYQQSLDQGLQFLIQYYNGEERAKGNILERFSAQQFPDLHSELNLSSLELGDSALYFCASSATSGLYNEQFFGPGTRLTVL.

The V call is TRBV5-1, the J call TRBJ2-7; weak D call: TRBD1 (6 bases). V was shortened by 4 bases and J by 3 bases, with 14 bases between the two germline ends. The CDR3 totals 14 residues. The germline V gene has CDR1 SGHRS and CDR2 YFSETQ. The DNA for the CDR3 is TGCGCCAGCAGCCAGGGGTCCCTAGACTACGAGCAGTACTTC. This codes for CASSQGSLDYEQYF.

The chain recombines TRBV27 with TRBJ1-5, with 7 bases matching TRBD1. J lost 4 bases, V lost 5 bases, and 5 bases had no gene match. The CDR3 has 14 residues. Germline V gene sequence: CDR1 MNHEY, CDR2 SMNVEV (reference sequence). The CDR3 DNA is TGTGCCAGCAGTGGGTACAGGGGAAATCAGCCCCAGCATTTT. Its protein product is CASSGYRGNQPQHF.

The V and J genes are TRBV10-2 and TRBJ1-3; D is perhaps TRBD1 (5 bases). The germline V gene has CDR1 WSHSY and CDR2 SAAADI. V lost 2 bases to trimming and J lost 3 bases, with 11 bases between them. The CDR3 runs to 15 residues. This CDR3 is CASSEGARDGNTIYF. Here the CDR3 DNA reads TGCGCCAGCAGTGAGGGGGCCAGGGATGGAAACACCATATATTTT.

The chain employs TRBV7-8 and TRBJ2-4; 7 bases are a match to TRBD2. The CDR3 extends over 16 amino acids. V shed 0 bases and J 5 bases; nucleotides not matched to a gene: 7. Germline V gene data show CDR1 as SGHVS and CDR2 as FQNEAQ. The CDR3 DNA follows: TGTGCCAGCAGCTTAGCGGCTAGCGGACTACAAAACATTCAGTACTTC. The encoded protein is CASSLAASGLQNIQYF.

The chain employs TRBV19 and TRBJ1-5; D call uncertain. V was cut by 7 bases and J by 6 bases, with 19 bases left in between. The CDR3 totals 15 residues. Looked up from germline, CDR1 is LNHDA and CDR2 is SQIVND (reference sequence). The CDR3 reads CASTLDGEKVQPQHF. The CDR3 nucleotides are TGTGCCAGTACCCTGGACGGGGAGAAGGTTCAGCCCCAGCATTTT.

The rearrangement uses TRBV27 and TRBJ2-1; possibly TRBD1 or TRBD2 for D (5 bases each). CDR3 length: 15 amino acids. The germline V gene has CDR1 MNHEY and CDR2 SMNVEV (reference sequence). V was cut by 4 bases and J by 7 bases, with 17 bases left in between. In DNA, the CDR3 is TGTGCCAGCAGTTCGGGGCTAGGAGGCGGAAATGAGCAGTTCTTC. It encodes CASSSGLGGGNEQFF.

J is TRBJ2-5 and V is TRBV13, with D possibly matching TRBD1 (6 bases). The V gene's germline CDR1 is PRHDT and CDR2 FYEKMQ (reference sequence). V lost 2 bases to trimming and J lost 6 bases, with 13 bases between them. This CDR3 spans 14 amino acids. The CDR3 loop is CASSLTFRGKTQYF. The DNA of the CDR3 is TGTGCCAGCAGCTTAACGTTCAGGGGAAAGACCCAGTACTTC. The full variable domain, rest sourced from reference TRBV13 and TRBJ2-5, is AAGVIQSPRHLIKEKRETATLKCYPIPRHDTVYWYQQGPGQDPQFLISFYEKMQSDKGSIPDRFSAQQFSDYHSELNMSSLELGDSALYFCASSLTFRGKTQYFGPGTRLLVL.

This chain links TRBV9 with TRBJ1-4; D gene ambiguous. The CDR3 has 14 residues. The V end lost 3 bases, the J end lost 5 bases, and 11 bases lay between the germline ends. Germline CDR1 SGDLS, CDR2 YYNGEE. CDR3 in DNA: TGTGCCAGCAGCGCCCGGGAGTCGAATGAAAAACTGTTTTTT. Amino acid sequence: CASSARESNEKLFF.

Turning to this clone: A junction end diverges from the germline sequence, so it may reflect a read error. The V and J genes are TRBV7-7 and TRBJ1-4; perhaps TRBD1 as D (5 bases). CDR3 length equals 14 residues. Germline CDR1 is SSHAT and CDR2 is FNYEAQ (reference sequence). The CDR3 protein is CASSLTVGDEKLFF. Here the CDR3 DNA reads TGTGCTAGCAGCTTAACAGTGGGGGATGAAAAACTGTTTTTT.

The CDR3 spells CSVQDYYEQYF. The CDR3 coding sequence is TGCAGTGTTCAGGACTACTACGAGCAGTACTTC. The chain uses TRBV20-1 and TRBJ2-7, with a tentative D call TRBD2 (6 bases). CDR1 and CDR2 from the germline V gene are DFQATT and SNEGSKA (reference sequence). The V gene lost 7 bases and the J gene lost 3 bases, with 10 bases spanning the gap. The CDR3 has 11 residues.

V usage is TRBV11-2 and J usage is TRBJ2-1; a possible D gene is TRBD1 (6 bases). Trimming left V 0 bases short and J 8 bases short, with 20 bases between. The germline CDR1 and CDR2 sequences are SGHAT and FQNNGV. The CDR3 covers 17 residues. CDR3 DNA: TGTGCCAGCAGCTTAGACCCCGGGGCAGGGGTATTCGATGAGCAGTTCTTC. Protein product: CASSLDPGAGVFDEQFF. Variable domain in full (rest from reference TRBV11-2 and TRBJ2-1): EAGVAQSPRYKIIEKRQSVAFWCNPISGHATLYWYQQILGQGPKLLIQFQNNGVVDDSQLPKDRFSAERLKGVDSTLKIQPAKLEDSAVYLCASSLDPGAGVFDEQFFGPGTRLTVL.

The chain uses TRBV27 and TRBJ2-7; the D call may be TRBD1 or TRBD2 (6 bases each). V was pared by 10 bases and J by 2 bases, with 21 bases between. CDR1 MNHEY and CDR2 SMNVEV come from the germline V gene (reference sequence). The CDR3 has 15 amino acids. CDR3: CATTRGGRGAYEQYF. The CDR3 region has the DNA TGTGCCACGACCCGAGGGGGGCGAGGAGCCTACGAGCAGTACTTC.

The J gene is TRBJ2-7, the V gene TRBV7-9; 7 bases match TRBD1. The germline CDR1 and CDR2 sequences are SEHNR and FQNEAQ (reference sequence). This CDR3 is built from 18 residues. Trimming cost V 6 bases and J 3 bases; bases outside gene matches: 20. The CDR3 region is CASSPLGATGREDYEQYF. The CDR3 region has the DNA TGTGCCAGCAGTCCCCTAGGGGCGACAGGGCGAGAGGACTACGAGCAGTACTTC.

This chain joins TRBV4-3 and TRBJ2-5, with D perhaps being TRBD1 or TRBD2 (6 bases each). Germline lookup yields CDR1 LGHNA and CDR2 YSLEER. This CDR3 comprises 13 residues. Between the trimmed V and J ends, which lost 3 bases and 5 bases, there was a span of 10 bases. CDR3: CASSHRRGETQYF. The CDR3 nucleotides read TGCGCCAGCAGCCATAGGAGGGGGGAGACCCAGTACTTC.

The chain is built from TRBV9 and TRBJ2-7, with D perhaps TRBD2 (6 bases). The V gene lost 4 bases and the J gene lost 6 bases, with 14 bases spanning the gap. Germline-derived CDR1 and CDR2 are SGDLS and YYNGEE. This CDR3 is built from 13 residues. This chain's CDR3 is CASSLLARGEQYF. Here the CDR3 DNA reads TGTGCCAGCAGCTTACTAGCTCGGGGCGAGCAGTACTTC. Variable domain in full (rest from reference TRBV9 and TRBJ2-7): DSGVTQTPKHLITATGQRVTLRCSPRSGDLSVYWYQQSLDQGLQFLIQYYNGEERAKGNILERFSAQQFPDLHSELNLSSLELGDSALYFCASSLLARGEQYFGPGTRLTVT.

The CDR3 DNA sequence: TGTGCCAGCAGTAAGACTAGCGGGAGGGCCAACGAGCAGTTCTTC. Translating gives CASSKTSGRANEQFF. The V gene is TRBV27, the J gene TRBJ2-1, with 14 bases fitting TRBD2. Germline values: CDR1 MNHEY, CDR2 SMNVEV (reference sequence). This CDR3 is built from 15 residues. Trimming cost V 5 bases and J 10 bases; bases outside gene matches: 7.

The chain joins TRBV7-4 to TRBJ2-7; 8 bases match TRBD2. The V segment lost 3 bases and the J segment 8 bases; nucleotides outside the gene matches: 6. Per the germline V gene, CDR1 is SGHVT and CDR2 is SQSDAQ. This CDR3 contains 13 residues. The CDR3 protein is CASSFLTSAKQYF. The CDR3 DNA reads as TGTGCCAGCAGCTTCCTGACTAGCGCCAAGCAGTACTTC.

This clone was found once. The CDR3 loop reads CASSLTATGLTDTQYF. CDR3 sequence (DNA): TGTGCCAGCAGCTTGACCGCGACAGGGTTGACAGATACGCAGTATTTT. This sequence joins TRBV7-9 and TRBJ2-3, with 7 bases matching TRBD1. V lost 3 bases and J lost 3; bases outside the gene matches: 9. There are 16 residues in the CDR3. Germline-derived CDR1 and CDR2 are SEHNR and FQNEAQ (reference sequence).